The rows below give T cell receptor beta chains drawn from one sample of a study of T cell repertoires in cytomegalovirus infection. Each CDR3 protein gets one entry after TCRdb re-called the reads with MiXCR. The sample yields around 900,000 distinct CDR3 sequences, less than 40% seen once. Their antigens are not known. Sequencing was performed on cultured CD8+ T cells from PBMCs, taken from culture after CMV antigen stimulation. All receptors come from a human donor in good health (CMV status not recorded). Some clones in this sample may be carry-over from other donors' samples. Both conserved end residues are part of each CDR3. The D gene is left open where the match is weak. The size entry is marked missing in some rows and otherwise reads once, few, many or a size class.

d_call: .
v_call: TRBV10-3
clone_size: .
j_call: TRBJ2-7
cdr3_nt: TGTGCCATCAAAGTCCCTGGGGCCTACGAGCAGTACTTC
cdr3_aa: CAIKVPGAYEQYF

d_call: TRBD1
v_call: TRBV10-2
clone_size: few
j_call: TRBJ2-2
cdr3_nt: TGCGCCAGCAGTGAGTCACTTTCGACAGGGGCGGTCGGGGAGCTGTTTTTT
cdr3_aa: CASSESLSTGAVGELFF

d_call: TRBD2
v_call: TRBV5-1
clone_size: .
j_call: TRBJ2-1
cdr3_nt: TGCGCCAGCAGCTTCACTAGCGGGGGCACCTACAATGAGCAGTTCTTC
cdr3_aa: CASSFTSGGTYNEQFF

d_call: .
v_call: TRBV28
clone_size: .
j_call: TRBJ1-6
cdr3_nt: TGTGCCAGCAGTTTAGCCAGCTTAAATTCACCCCTCCACTTT
cdr3_aa: CASSLASLNSPLHF

d_call: TRBD2
v_call: TRBV7-8
clone_size: once
j_call: TRBJ2-5
cdr3_nt: TGTGCCAACAGCTTCGGGGGGGCCCTCGAGACCCAGTACTTC
cdr3_aa: CANSFGGALETQYF

d_call: .
v_call: TRBV7-2
clone_size: few
j_call: TRBJ2-2
cdr3_nt: TGTGCCAGCAGACCAGCGCAGACGAACACCGGGGAGCTGTTTTTT
cdr3_aa: CASRPAQTNTGELFF

d_call: TRBD1
v_call: TRBV10-2
clone_size: .
j_call: TRBJ1-2
cdr3_nt: TGCGCCAGCAGTTTCGACAGGGCCTCCTATGGCTACACCTTC
cdr3_aa: CASSFDRASYGYTF

d_call: .
v_call: TRBV12-3/TRBV12-4
clone_size: .
j_call: TRBJ1-4
cdr3_nt: TGTGCCAGCAGTGGAGATGGGACTAATGAAAAACTGTTTTTT
cdr3_aa: CASSGDGTNEKLFF

d_call: .
v_call: TRBV6-2/TRBV6-3
clone_size: .
j_call: TRBJ2-3
cdr3_nt: TGTGCCAGCACTACCAGAGTCGATACGCAGTATTTT
cdr3_aa: CASTTRVDTQYF

d_call: .
v_call: TRBV20-1
clone_size: few
j_call: TRBJ1-1
cdr3_nt: TGCAGTGCTAGAGATGTCGGGGGACGGAACACTGAAGCTTTCTTT
cdr3_aa: CSARDVGGRNTEAFF

d_call: TRBD2
v_call: TRBV6-4
clone_size: .
j_call: TRBJ2-1
cdr3_nt: TGTGCCAGCAGCGCCGTATTCCAGCGGGGAATGGACAATGAGCAGTTCTTC
cdr3_aa: CASSAVFQRGMDNEQFF

d_call: .
v_call: TRBV6-5
clone_size: .
j_call: TRBJ1-2
cdr3_nt: TGTGCCAGCAGAAGACAAGTCCACTATGGCTACACCTTC
cdr3_aa: CASRRQVHYGYTF

d_call: TRBD1
v_call: TRBV7-9
clone_size: once
j_call: TRBJ2-1
cdr3_nt: TGTGCCAGCAGCCCCCGGACAGGGGGGGGGGATGAGCAGTTCTTC
cdr3_aa: CASSPRTGGGDEQFF

d_call: TRBD1
v_call: TRBV2
clone_size: .
j_call: TRBJ2-7
cdr3_nt: TGTGCCAACAGAACCGGGACAGGGTTGTTATACGAGCAGTACTTC
cdr3_aa: CANRTGTGLLYEQYF

d_call: .
v_call: TRBV4-1
clone_size: .
j_call: TRBJ1-2
cdr3_nt: TGCGCCAGCAGCCGTCAGGAAGGGGGAGGTCATGGCTACACCTTC
cdr3_aa: CASSRQEGGGHGYTF

d_call: .
v_call: TRBV6-1
clone_size: .
j_call: TRBJ1-4
cdr3_nt: TGTGCCAGCAGTCTCCGTATGGGGGTTATCGATGAAAAACTGTTTTTT
cdr3_aa: CASSLRMGVIDEKLFF

d_call: TRBD2
v_call: TRBV13
clone_size: .
j_call: TRBJ2-5
cdr3_nt: TGTGCCAGCAGCTTACTAGCGGGGAGGGAAGAGACCCAGTACTTC
cdr3_aa: CASSLLAGREETQYF

d_call: TRBD1
v_call: TRBV2
clone_size: .
j_call: TRBJ1-2
cdr3_nt: TGTGCCGGGAGGGGGCCAAGAGCTAACTATGGCTACACCTTC
cdr3_aa: CAGRGPRANYGYTF